Shown below are 19 T cell receptor beta chains from a single sample sequenced in a study of identical twins. Via MiXCR, TCRdb re-called the 5' RACE reads, giving one row per CDR3 protein. Of roughly 290,000 distinct CDR3 sequences in the sample, less than 9.5% were seen once. This sample was shared with a second study, whose subject was yellow fever vaccine responses in identical twins.

The material sequenced was CD8+ T cells sorted from blood. The receptors stem from a woman between 18 and 29 years old in good health.

This clonotype occurred many times. The chain carries TRBV12-3 or TRBV12-4 and TRBJ2-5; TRBD1 matches 7 bases. With V trimmed by 7 bases and J by 5 bases, 10 bases remained unmatched. This CDR3 spans 14 amino acids. The CDR3 DNA sequence: TGTGCCAGCACCTCGACAGGGTTGATTGAGACCCAGTACTTC. Translated: CASTSTGLIETQYF.

Ten or more counts support this clonotype. The chain employs TRBV12-5 and TRBJ2-1, with D possibly TRBD1 on 6 matching bases. Germline-derived CDR1 and CDR2 are LGHNT and FRNRAP. The CDR3 runs 15 residues. Trimming stripped 6 bases from V and 8 bases from J, with 20 bases between. CDR3 DNA: TGTGCTAGTGGCAAGGACAGAGGGCTATGGGATGAGCAGTTCTTC. Amino acids: CASGKDRGLWDEQFF.

The chain recombines TRBV5-1 with TRBJ2-7, with TRBD2 identical over 10 bases. The J call may be faulty, since TRBJ2-1 better matches the DNA end. CDR3 length equals 15 residues. Germline-derived CDR1 and CDR2 are SGHRS and YFSETQ. The CDR3 loop is CASSLVASGSYEQFF. CDR3 nucleotides: TGCGCCAGCAGCTTGGTTGCTAGCGGGAGCTACGAGCAGTTCTTC.

This clonotype came up a few times. This chain joins TRBV11-2 and TRBJ1-2; possible D gene TRBD1, 6 bases. Germline CDR1 is SGHAT and CDR2 is FQNNGV. CDR3 length equals 13 residues. Trimming left V 3 bases short and J 2 bases short, with 7 bases between. CDR3 DNA: TGTGCCAGCAGCTTTGACAGGAACTATGGCTACACCTTC. Translation gives CASSFDRNYGYTF.

This clonotype was counted at least ten times. The J gene is TRBJ1-6, the V gene TRBV9; D is undetermined. The CDR3 sequence is 14 residues long. The V end was cut by 0 bases, the J end by 7 bases, with 8 bases between. Germline values: CDR1 SGDLS, CDR2 YYNGEE. Here the CDR3 reads CASSVAPENSPLHF. The DNA of the CDR3 is TGTGCCAGCAGCGTAGCCCCCGAGAATTCACCCCTCCACTTT.

Concerning this clonotype: The CDR3 end shows no conserved phenylalanine or tryptophan, and so a read error is likely. This chain links TRBV23-1 with TRBJ2-7; TRBD2 is a possible D gene (6 bases). TRBV23-1 has ORF status, its function being uncertain. The CDR3 runs to 17 residues. V was clipped by 2 bases and J by 0 bases, with 17 bases between them. The CDR3 spells CASSQPSLAVSSYEQYL. The CDR3 coding sequence is TGCGCCAGCAGTCAACCTAGTTTAGCGGTGAGCTCCTACGAGCAGTACCTC.

In the case of this clonotype: Possible read error: a much larger clone is one base away. This sequence joins TRBV29-1 and TRBJ2-7, with 11 bases aligning to TRBD2. CDR3 length: 13 residues. Germline values: CDR1 SQVTM, CDR2 ANQGSEA. The DNA of the CDR3 is TGCAGAGTTGTTCTAGCGGGGGGTTACGAGCAGTACTTC. Translation gives CRVVLAGGYEQYF.

This clonotype was seen once. V is TRBV18 and J is TRBJ2-3; D is possibly TRBD2 (5 bases). The CDR3 is made up of 16 amino acids. Germline V gene sequence: CDR1 KGHSH, CDR2 LQKENI. Between the trimmed V and J ends, which lost 3 bases and 0 bases, there was a span of 13 bases. Here the CDR3 DNA reads TGTGCCAGCTCACCTAGTTCCCCGGGGAGCACAGATACGCAGTATTTT. Translation gives CASSPSSPGSTDTQYF.

J is TRBJ1-2 and V is TRBV5-6, with D possibly TRBD1 on 6 matching bases. V was cut by 4 bases and J by 6 bases, with 16 bases left in between. CDR1 is SGHDT and CDR2 is YYEEEE in the germline V gene. The CDR3 runs 14 residues. CDR3 loop: CASSPWRGSDGYTF. DNA for the CDR3: TGTGCCAGCAGCCCCTGGAGGGGGTCGGATGGCTACACCTTC.

This clonotype was recorded at least ten times. The rearrangement links TRBV4-3 to TRBJ2-1; 7 bases agree with TRBD2. The CDR3 is 17 residues long. Germline loops: CDR1 LGHNA, CDR2 YSLEER. V shed 0 bases and J 8 bases; nucleotides not matched to a gene: 13. The CDR3 nucleotides are TGCGCCAGCAGCCAAGATTGGGGGGGGAATCCCCTTGATGAGCAGTTCTTC. This translates into CASSQDWGGNPLDEQFF.

This clonotype was observed many times. This chain connects TRBV20-1 to TRBJ1-2, with D unresolved. Germline V gene lookup returns CDR1 DFQATT and CDR2 SNEGSKA (reference sequence). The CDR3 is 14 amino acids. Between the trimmed V and J ends, which lost 5 bases and 0 bases, there was a span of 13 bases. CDR3 sequence: CSAPDRRTNYGYTF. CDR3 in DNA: TGCAGTGCTCCTGATCGAAGGACTAACTATGGCTACACCTTC.

This clonotype showed up many times. The chain links TRBV7-9 to TRBJ2-1; TRBD2 matches 7 bases. V gave up 4 bases and J gave up 5 bases; unmatched junction bases: 8. The CDR3 has 15 residues. Germline V gives CDR1 SEHNR, CDR2 FQNEAQ (reference sequence). DNA of the CDR3: TGTGCCAGCAGCTCGCTAGCGGACCTTAACAATGAGCAGTTCTTC. The encoded protein is CASSSLADLNNEQFF. Looking up the rest from reference TRBV7-9 and TRBJ2-1 gives the full variable domain: DTGVSQNPRHKITKRGQNVTFRCDPISEHNRLYWYRQTLGQGPEFLTYFQNEAQLEKSRLLSDRFSAERPKGSFSTLEIQRTEQGDSAMYLCASSSLADLNNEQFFGPGTRLTVL.

This clonotype was observed many times. V usage is TRBV6-2 or TRBV6-3 and J usage is TRBJ2-3, with D unresolved. Germline V CDR1 and CDR2: MNHEY, SVGEGT. The CDR3 spans 15 residues. Trimming cost V 0 bases and J 9 bases, with 16 bases left between them. CDR3 in amino acids: CASSYSISEPPTQYF. CDR3 bases: TGTGCCAGCAGTTACTCGATATCGGAGCCCCCCACGCAGTATTTT.

A few counts support this clonotype. The V call is TRBV28, the J call TRBJ2-2, with 9 bases lining up with TRBD1. The CDR3 has 19 amino acids. The germline CDR1 and CDR2 sequences are MDHEN and SYDVKM. The V and J ends lost 4 bases and 3 bases, in that order; junction bases with no gene match: 15. CDR3 DNA: TGTGCCAGCAGTTCCCCCAGACAGGGGGGAGAGTGGGACACCGGGGAGCTGTTTTTT. Its translation: CASSSPRQGGEWDTGELFF. Combining the CDR3 with reference TRBV28 and TRBJ2-2 gives the whole variable domain DVKVTQSSRYLVKRTGEKVFLECVQDMDHENMFWYRQDPGLGLRLIYFSYDVKMKEKGDIPEGYSVSREKKERFSLILESASTNQTSMYLCASSSPRQGGEWDTGELFFGEGSRLTVL.

In DNA form, the CDR3 reads TGTGCCAGCAGCTCGGCTCGGGATGAGACCCAGTACTTC. It is translated as CASSSARDETQYF. The chain combines TRBV7-8 with TRBJ2-5; D is possibly TRBD2 (5 bases). This CDR3 comprises 13 residues. Trimming removed 4 bases from V and 5 bases from J, with 11 bases in between. Germline V gene data show CDR1 as SGHVS and CDR2 as FQNEAQ. Filled out from reference TRBV7-8 and TRBJ2-5, the complete variable domain reads GAGVSQSPRYKVAKRGQDVALRCDPISGHVSLFWYQQALGQGPEFLTYFQNEAQLDKSGLPSDRFFAERPEGSVSTLKIQRTQQEDSAVYLCASSSARDETQYFGPGTRLLVL.

The gene calls are TRBV29-1 and TRBJ1-4; D unresolved. Germline lookup yields CDR1 SQVTM and CDR2 ANQGSEA. The CDR3 runs 13 residues. V shed 4 bases and J shed 2 bases, with 8 bases lying between them. CDR3 nucleotides: TGCAGCGTTGTTGGGCTCACTAATGAAAAACTGTTTTTT. Its protein product is CSVVGLTNEKLFF.

The V call is TRBV4-3, the J call TRBJ2-3; D not resolved. The CDR3 contains 14 residues. Trimming shortened V by 0 bases and J by 0 bases, and 4 bases separated the two germline ends. CDR1 and CDR2 (germline): LGHNA, YSLEER. The CDR3 is CASSQEDSTDTQYF. The CDR3 DNA sequence: TGCGCCAGCAGCCAAGAGGACAGCACAGATACGCAGTATTTT.

This clonotype was observed a handful of times. The chain recombines TRBV19 with TRBJ1-1; D not certain. Germline-derived CDR1 and CDR2 are LNHDA and SQIVND (reference sequence). The CDR3 has 15 amino acids. Trimming took off 4 bases at V and 3 bases at J, with 15 bases between the two ends. The CDR3 loop is CASSSLGGIYTEAFF. The DNA for the CDR3 is TGTGCCAGTAGTAGCCTAGGAGGGATCTACACTGAAGCTTTCTTT.

This clonotype occurred many times. J is TRBJ2-1 and V is TRBV5-5; D may be TRBD1 or TRBD2 (6 bases each). Germline CDR1 is SGHKS and CDR2 is YYEKEE (reference sequence). This CDR3 comprises 15 residues. V lost 1 base, J lost 3 bases, and 11 bases lay in between. CDR3 bases: TGTGCCAGCAGCTTGTTCGGAGGGGGCTACAATGAGCAGTTCTTC. It yields the protein CASSLFGGGYNEQFF.